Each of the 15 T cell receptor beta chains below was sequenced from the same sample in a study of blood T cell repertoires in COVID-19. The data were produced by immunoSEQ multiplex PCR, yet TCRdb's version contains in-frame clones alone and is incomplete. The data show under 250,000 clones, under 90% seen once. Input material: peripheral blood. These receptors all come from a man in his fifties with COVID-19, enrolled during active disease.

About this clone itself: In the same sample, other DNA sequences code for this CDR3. In DNA, the CDR3 is TGTGCCAGCAGTGAAGTTACAGGGGGCACCTACGAGCAGTACTTC. This sequence encodes CASSEVTGGTYEQYF. The chain recombines TRBV6-1 with TRBJ2-7, with 9 nucleotides matching TRBD1. The CDR3 sequence is 15 residues long. CDR1 is MNHNS and CDR2 is SASEGT in the germline V gene. Germline trimming cut 1 base from V and 2 bases from J; bases unmatched to any gene: 3.

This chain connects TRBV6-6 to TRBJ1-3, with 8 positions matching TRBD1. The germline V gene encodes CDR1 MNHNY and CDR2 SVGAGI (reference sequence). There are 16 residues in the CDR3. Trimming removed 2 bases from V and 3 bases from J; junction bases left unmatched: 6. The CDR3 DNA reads TGTGCCAGCAGTTACCCGCAGGGGGCAGGTGGAAACACCATATATTTT. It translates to CASSYPQGAGGNTIYF.

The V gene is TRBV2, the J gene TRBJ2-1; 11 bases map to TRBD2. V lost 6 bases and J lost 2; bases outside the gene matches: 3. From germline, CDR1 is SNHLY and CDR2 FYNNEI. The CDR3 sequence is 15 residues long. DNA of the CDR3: TGTGCCAGCAGACGACTAGCGGGACCCTACAATGAGCAGTTCTTC. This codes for CASRRLAGPYNEQFF.

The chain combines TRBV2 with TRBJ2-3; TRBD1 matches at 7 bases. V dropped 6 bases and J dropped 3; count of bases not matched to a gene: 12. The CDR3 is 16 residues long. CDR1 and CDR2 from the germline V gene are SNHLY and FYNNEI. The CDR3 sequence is CASRSQQGIRTDTQYF. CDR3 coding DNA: TGTGCCAGCAGGTCCCAACAGGGGATTCGAACAGATACGCAGTATTTT. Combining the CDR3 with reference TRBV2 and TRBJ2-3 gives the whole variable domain EPEVTQTPSHQVTQMGQEVILRCVPISNHLYFYWYRQILGQKVEFLVSFYNNEISEKSEIFDDQFSVERPDGSNFTLKIRSTKLEDSAMYFCASRSQQGIRTDTQYFGPGTRLTVL.

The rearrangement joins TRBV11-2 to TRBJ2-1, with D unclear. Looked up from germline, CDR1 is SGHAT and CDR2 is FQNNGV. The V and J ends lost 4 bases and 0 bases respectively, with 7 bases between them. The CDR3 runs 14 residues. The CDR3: CASSSLGSYNEQFF. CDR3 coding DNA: TGTGCCAGCAGCTCTCTCGGCTCCTACAATGAGCAGTTCTTC. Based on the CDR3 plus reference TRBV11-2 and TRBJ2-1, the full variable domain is EAGVAQSPRYKIIEKRQSVAFWCNPISGHATLYWYQQILGQGPKLLIQFQNNGVVDDSQLPKDRFSAERLKGVDSTLKIQPAKLEDSAVYLCASSSLGSYNEQFFGPGTRLTVL.

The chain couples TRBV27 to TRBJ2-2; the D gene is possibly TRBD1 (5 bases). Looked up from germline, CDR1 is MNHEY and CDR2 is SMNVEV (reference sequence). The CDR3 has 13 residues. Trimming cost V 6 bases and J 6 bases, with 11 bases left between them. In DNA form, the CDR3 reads TGTGCCAGCAGACTCCAGGGCGCCGGGGAGCTGTTTTTT. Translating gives CASRLQGAGELFF.

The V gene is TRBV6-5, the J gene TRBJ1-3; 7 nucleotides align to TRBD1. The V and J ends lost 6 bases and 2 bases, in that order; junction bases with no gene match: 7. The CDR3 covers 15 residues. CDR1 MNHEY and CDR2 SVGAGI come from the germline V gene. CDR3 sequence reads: CASSNEGAPGNTIYF. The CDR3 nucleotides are TGTGCCAGCAGCAACGAGGGGGCGCCTGGAAACACCATATATTTT.

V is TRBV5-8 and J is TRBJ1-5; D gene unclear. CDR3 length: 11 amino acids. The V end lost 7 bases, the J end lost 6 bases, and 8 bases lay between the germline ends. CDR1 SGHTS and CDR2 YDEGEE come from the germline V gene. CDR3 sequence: CASGDRQPQHF. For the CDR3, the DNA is TGTGCCAGCGGAGATCGTCAGCCCCAGCATTTT.

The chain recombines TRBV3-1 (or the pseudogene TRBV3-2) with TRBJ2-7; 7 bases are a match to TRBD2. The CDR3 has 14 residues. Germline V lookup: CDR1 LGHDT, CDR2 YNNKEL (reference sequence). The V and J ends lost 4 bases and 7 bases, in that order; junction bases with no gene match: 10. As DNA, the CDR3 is TGTGCCAGCAGCCGGAGGGGTAGCGGGCGTGAGCAGTACTTC. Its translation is CASSRRGSGREQYF.

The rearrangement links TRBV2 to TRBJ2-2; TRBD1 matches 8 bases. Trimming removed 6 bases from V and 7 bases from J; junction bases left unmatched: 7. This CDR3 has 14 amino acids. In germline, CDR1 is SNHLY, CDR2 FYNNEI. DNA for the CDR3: TGTGCCAGCAGGACAGGGGCTCCAAACGGGGAGCTGTTTTTT. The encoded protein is CASRTGAPNGELFF.

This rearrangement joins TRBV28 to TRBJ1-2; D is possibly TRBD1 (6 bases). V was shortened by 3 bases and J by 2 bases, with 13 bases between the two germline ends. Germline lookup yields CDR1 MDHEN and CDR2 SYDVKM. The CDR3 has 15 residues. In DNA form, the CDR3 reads TGTGCCAGCAGTTTTCCTCCCGACAGGAACTATGGCTACACCTTC. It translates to CASSFPPDRNYGYTF.

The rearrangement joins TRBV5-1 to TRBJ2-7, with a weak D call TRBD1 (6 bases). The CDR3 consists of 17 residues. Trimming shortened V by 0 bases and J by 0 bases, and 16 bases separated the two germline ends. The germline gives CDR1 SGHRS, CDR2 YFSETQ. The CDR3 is CASSLVTRGSSSYEQYF. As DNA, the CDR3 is TGCGCCAGCAGCTTGGTCACCAGGGGCTCTAGCTCCTACGAGCAGTACTTC. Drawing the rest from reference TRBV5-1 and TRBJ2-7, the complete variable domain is KAGVTQTPRYLIKTRGQQVTLSCSPISGHRSVSWYQQTPGQGLQFLFEYFSETQRNKGNFPGRFSGRQFSNSRSEMNVSTLELGDSALYLCASSLVTRGSSSYEQYFGPGTRLTVT.

Here the CDR3 reads CASSPPGLAGETYEQYF. CDR3 nucleotide sequence: TGTGCCAGCAGTCCCCCGGGACTAGCGGGAGAGACCTACGAGCAGTACTTC. V and J are TRBV6-4 and TRBJ2-7; 14 bases fit TRBD2. There are 17 residues in the CDR3. V trimming: 5 bases; J trimming: 2 bases; junction bases outside the gene matches: 8. Germline V gene sequence: CDR1 MRHNA, CDR2 SNTAGT.

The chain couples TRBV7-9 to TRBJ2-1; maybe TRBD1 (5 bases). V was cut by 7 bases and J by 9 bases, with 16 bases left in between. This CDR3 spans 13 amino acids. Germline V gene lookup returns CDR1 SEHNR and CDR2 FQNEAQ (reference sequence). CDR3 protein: CASTPLGQGEQFF. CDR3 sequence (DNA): TGTGCCAGCACCCCTTTGGGTCAGGGTGAGCAGTTCTTC.

Written as DNA, the CDR3 is TGTGCCAGTAGTGTACAGGGGGTTCAGCCCCAGCATTTT. The encoded protein is CASSVQGVQPQHF. The rearrangement uses TRBV19 and TRBJ1-5; TRBD1 aligns across 8 bases. Germline CDR1 and CDR2: LNHDA and SQIVND (reference sequence). The CDR3 covers 13 residues. V was pared by 5 bases and J by 6 bases, with 3 bases of the junction left unmatched.